This T cell receptor (beta chain) was observed in a study of T cell repertoires in cytomegalovirus infection. Overall study results and limits: Using cumulative public TCR beta family frequency, the authors identified those who carried CMV together with the relevant HLA.

V lost 5 bases to trimming and J lost 2 bases, with 24 bases between them. Germline V gene lookup returns CDR1 SGHNT and CDR2 YENEEA. The CDR3 has 19 residues. Comments on this clonotype: Its antigen remains unknown.

TCRdb itself ran the reads through MiXCR, one entry per CDR3 protein. In the table there are roughly 230,000 distinct CDR3 sequences, more than 15% of which are singletons. The J gene is TRBJ2-2, the V gene TRBV11-3; D may correspond to TRBD1 or TRBD2 (5 bases each). Sequencing was done on a sample of CD8+ T cells from PBMCs. The sequence came from a human donor in good health (CMV status not recorded). Some clones in this sample may be carry-over from other donors' samples. The DNA for the CDR3 is TGTGCCAGCAGCCCCCGATCAGAGGGGTCCCCTTTTAACACCGGGGAGCTGTTTTTT. Its protein is CASSPRSEGSPFNTGELFF.